These T cell receptor beta chains were read from a single sample in a study of cytotoxic CD8 clonotypes in ibrutinib-treated CLL. Profiling relied on immunoSEQ multiplex PCR, and the TCRdb table lists in-frame clones only, not all of them. The sample consists of about 140,000 clones, more than 85% of them appearing once. The sequenced sample was PBMCs, obtained after 12 months of ibrutinib treatment. The receptors originated from a human donor with chronic lymphocytic leukemia. CDR3s include the opening cysteine and the closing phenylalanine or tryptophan. Fields, in order: J gene, clone size, V gene, D gene, CDR3 DNA, CDR3 protein. A D gene is named only where the DNA matches it firmly. Only part of the rows carry a size: once, few, many, or a class if the clone is expanded.

TRBJ1-2 . TRBV28 . TGTGCCAGCACCTGGACGGATTCGAGTGGCTACACCTTC CASTWTDSSGYTF
TRBJ1-3 few TRBV25-1 . TGTGCCAGCAGTGGTGGGCGGACTGGAAACACCATATATTTT CASSGGRTGNTIYF
TRBJ2-5 . TRBV13 . TGTGCCAGCAGCTTCCGGGAGAGAAAAGAGACCCAGTACTTC CASSFRERKETQYF
TRBJ2-1 . TRBV7-2 . TGTGCCAGCAGCCCTTATAGCACCGAGAATGAGCAGTTCTTC CASSPYSTENEQFF
TRBJ1-2 . TRBV2 . TGTGCCAGCGACGGGAACTATGGCTACACCTTC CASDGNYGYTF
TRBJ2-7 . TRBV7-3 TRBD2 TGTGCCAGCAGCCTAGCGGGAGACGGCAGCTACGAGCAGTACTTC CASSLAGDGSYEQYF
TRBJ2-2 . TRBV11-3 TRBD1 TGTGCCAGCAGTCCGACAGGGCACACCGGGGAGCTGTTTTTT CASSPTGHTGELFF
TRBJ1-2 . TRBV19 . TGTGCCAGTAGAGGGACAACGGTCTATGGCTACACCTTC CASRGTTVYGYTF
TRBJ2-7 . TRBV28 . TGTGCCAGCAGTTTTTTTTCTGGGGATGAGCAGTACTTC CASSFFSGDEQYF
TRBJ2-7 . TRBV28 . TGTGCCACCTCCGGTGGGTACTACGAGCAGTACTTC CATSGGYYEQYF
TRBJ1-1 . TRBV30 . TGTGCCTGGAGTGCGAGGGGCACTGAAGCTTTCTTT CAWSARGTEAFF
TRBJ1-4 once TRBV18 . TGTGCCAGCTCAGGGAACGGGGAAAAACTGTTTTTT CASSGNGEKLFF
TRBJ2-1 . TRBV14 TRBD2 TGTGCCAGCAGCCAAGTTCTAGCGGGGTGGTACAATGAGCAGTTCTTC CASSQVLAGWYNEQFF
TRBJ2-7 . TRBV6-5 TRBD2 TGTGCCAGCAGTTACGACCTAGCGGGGAACCCCTACGAGCAGTACTTC CASSYDLAGNPYEQYF
TRBJ2-7 once TRBV29-1 . TGCAGCGTTGAGGGGAGGCGCGAGCAGTACTTC CSVEGRREQYF
TRBJ1-5 . TRBV7-8 . TGTGCCAGCAGCTCTGGAGGTCAGGGTCAGCCCCAGCATTTT CASSSGGQGQPQHF
TRBJ1-5 . TRBV11-1 . TGTGCCAGCAGCTTAGGGTGGGAAGCGTATCAGCCCCAGCATTTT CASSLGWEAYQPQHF
TRBJ2-7 . TRBV25-1 . TGTGCCAGCAGGGACGGATACTCCTACGAGCAGTACTTC CASRDGYSYEQYF
TRBJ2-7 . TRBV5-6 TRBD2 TGTGCCAGCAGCTTACGACTAGCGGGAGGCACCGAGCAGTACTTC CASSLRLAGGTEQYF
TRBJ2-1 once TRBV7-3 . TGTGCCAGCAGCTTAGGGAGGAATGAGCAGTTCTTC CASSLGRNEQFF
TRBJ2-7 . TRBV11-3 . TGTGCCAGCAGCTTAGGAGGGTTCTCCTACGAGCAGTACTTC CASSLGGFSYEQYF
TRBJ2-5 . TRBV12-5 . TGTGCTAGTGGTTTGTCCCGGCTGGCCAGAGGGCCAGAGACCCAGTACTTC CASGLSRLARGPETQYF
TRBJ2-1 few TRBV14 . TGTGCCAGCAGCCAGTCTATTGGCAATGAGCAGTTCTTC CASSQSIGNEQFF
TRBJ1-1 . TRBV11-2 . TGTGCCAGCAGCTACCTCACAGCTTTCTTT CASSYLTAFF
TRBJ1-1 . TRBV28 . TGTGCCAGCAGTTTACCCCACAATAGCTACACTGAAGCTTTCTTT CASSLPHNSYTEAFF
TRBJ1-1 . TRBV7-2 . TGTGCCAGCAGCCCCCTACGGAGGGGCACTGAAGCTTTCTTT CASSPLRRGTEAFF
TRBJ2-3 . TRBV28 . TGTGCCAGCAGTCTGCCCCTAAGGCGCACAGATACGCAGTATTTT CASSLPLRRTDTQYF
TRBJ2-1 . TRBV7-3 . TGTGCCAGCAGCCTCTCAAACAATGAGCAGTTCTTC CASSLSNNEQFF
TRBJ1-2 . TRBV28 . TGTGCCAGCAGTTTGGGCAGCGATGGCTACACCTTC CASSLGSDGYTF
TRBJ2-7 . TRBV25-1 . TGTGCCAGCAGTGTGACTTACGAGCAGTACTTC CASSVTYEQYF
TRBJ2-7 . TRBV4-1 . TGCGCCAGCAGCCAAGAGGGTCTAGGGCCGGACGAGCAGTACTTC CASSQEGLGPDEQYF
TRBJ2-1 . TRBV15 TRBD1 TGTGCCACCAGCAGAGTAGAAGGGGGCACCTACAATGAGCAGTTCTTC CATSRVEGGTYNEQFF
TRBJ2-5 . TRBV7-7 . TGTGCTAGCAGCTTAGAATTCGGCAGCCAAGAGACCCAGTACTTC CASSLEFGSQETQYF
TRBJ2-5 . TRBV19 TRBD2 TGTGCCAGTAGTAGAACCTTTAGCGGGAGAGTAGAGACCCAGTACTTC CASSRTFSGRVETQYF
TRBJ2-4 . TRBV7-9 . TGTGCCAGCAGCTACGCCAAAAACATTCAGTACTTC CASSYAKNIQYF
TRBJ1-6 . TRBV27 . TGTGCCAGCAGTTTGGGGGGCAGGAATTCACCCCTCCACTTT CASSLGGRNSPLHF
TRBJ2-6 . TRBV27 . TGTGCCAGCAGTTTACTAATGAGCTCTGGGGCCAACGTCCTGACTTTC CASSLLMSSGANVLTF
TRBJ1-1 . TRBV5-1 . TGCGCCAGCAGCTTGGTGGCGGGAAAGAACACTGAAGCTTTCTTT CASSLVAGKNTEAFF
TRBJ2-1 . TRBV7-3 TRBD2 TGTGCCAGCAGCGTAGGACTAGATTCGGATGAGCAGTTCTTC CASSVGLDSDEQFF
TRBJ2-7 . TRBV19 . TGTGCCAGTAGTGGACAGTCCTACGAGCAGTACTTC CASSGQSYEQYF
TRBJ2-2 . TRBV9 . TGTGCCAGCAGCGTCGGACTTTTCGCGTCCGGGGAGCTGTTTTTT CASSVGLFASGELFF
TRBJ2-3 . TRBV13 . TGTGCCAGCAGCTTAGGGTCCGGGGGTCCTCCCTACACAGATACGCAGTATTTT CASSLGSGGPPYTDTQYF
TRBJ2-2 . TRBV5-1 TRBD2 TGCGCCAGCAGCCTCGTTTGGTCGGAACTAGCGGGAGTAACCGGGGAGCTGTTTTTT CASSLVWSELAGVTGELFF
TRBJ2-6 . TRBV18 . TGTGCCAGCTCAATCCGGACAGACCACTCTGGGGCCAACGTCCTGACTTTC CASSIRTDHSGANVLTF
TRBJ2-3 few TRBV23-1 . TGCGCCAGCCTGGGTGTAACTGGGCGGGGTCCCTCCACAGATACGCAGTATTTT CASLGVTGRGPSTDTQYF
TRBJ2-7 . TRBV19 TRBD1 TGTGCCAGTAAAAGAGGGGGACAGCACTCCTACGAGCAGTACTTC CASKRGGQHSYEQYF
TRBJ2-7 . TRBV19 TRBD1 TGTGCCAGTAGCTCCGGGACAGGATCCTACGAGCAGTACTTC CASSSGTGSYEQYF
TRBJ2-7 . TRBV28 . TGTGCCAGCAGAGGAGGAGGGGGGGTGAAAAACGAGCAGTACTTC CASRGGGGVKNEQYF
TRBJ1-5 . TRBV28 . TGTGCCAGCAGTTTATTATCGGGCAATCAGCCCCAGCATTTT CASSLLSGNQPQHF
TRBJ2-6 . TRBV19 . TGTGCCAGTAGAACGGCTGGGGCCAACGTCCTGACTTTC CASRTAGANVLTF
TRBJ2-7 . TRBV9 TRBD1 TGTGCCAGCAGCGTAGAAGAGGGGCAGGGGGCTGGGGAGCAGTACTTC CASSVEEGQGAGEQYF
TRBJ2-3 . TRBV7-2 TRBD1 TGTGCCAGCAGCTTAAGAGGCCAGGGGGTATTAAATACGCAGTATTTT CASSLRGQGVLNTQYF
TRBJ2-1 . TRBV19 TRBD2 TGTGCCAGTAGTATACCGCCTCCCGGGACTAGCGTCTACAATGAGCAGTTCTTC CASSIPPPGTSVYNEQFF
TRBJ1-3 once TRBV11-2 . TGTGCCAGCAGCTTAAGAACGGTCCTTCTCTCTGGAAACACCATATATTTT CASSLRTVLLSGNTIYF
TRBJ2-2 once TRBV27 . TGTGCCAGCCAAGGACGGGACACCGGGGAGCTGTTTTTT CASQGRDTGELFF
TRBJ2-1 . TRBV7-2 TRBD2 TGTGCCAGCGACTCTAGCGGGAACGAGCAGTTCTTC CASDSSGNEQFF
TRBJ2-5 . TRBV27 . TGTGCCAGCAAACGGGCCCCTCAAGAACAAGAGACCCAGTACTTC CASKRAPQEQETQYF